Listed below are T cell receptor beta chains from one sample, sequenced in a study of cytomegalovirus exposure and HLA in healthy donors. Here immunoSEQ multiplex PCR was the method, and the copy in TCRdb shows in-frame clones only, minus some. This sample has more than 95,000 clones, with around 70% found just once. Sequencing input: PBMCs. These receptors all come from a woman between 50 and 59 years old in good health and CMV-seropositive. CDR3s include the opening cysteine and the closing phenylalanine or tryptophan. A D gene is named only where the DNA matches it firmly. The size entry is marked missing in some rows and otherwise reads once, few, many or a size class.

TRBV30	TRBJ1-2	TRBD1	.	CAWSRVGGQGAGGYTF	TGTGCCTGGAGTCGAGTAGGGGGACAGGGGGCCGGTGGCTACACCTTC
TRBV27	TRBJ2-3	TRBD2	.	CASSLLGLAGADTQYF	TGTGCCAGCAGTTTACTAGGACTAGCGGGAGCGGATACGCAGTATTTT
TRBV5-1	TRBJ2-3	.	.	CASSLGLGISTDTQYF	TGCGCCAGCAGCCTAGGACTGGGCATAAGCACAGATACGCAGTATTTT
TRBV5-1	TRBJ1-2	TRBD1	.	CASSSDRGPYGYTF	TGCGCCAGCAGCTCCGACAGGGGACCTTATGGCTACACCTTC
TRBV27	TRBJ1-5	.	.	CASSFLNQPQHF	TGTGCCAGCAGTTTTCTAAATCAGCCCCAGCATTTT
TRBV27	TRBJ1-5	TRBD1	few	CASSQGTGSNQPQHF	TGTGCCAGCAGTCAGGGGACAGGGAGCAATCAGCCCCAGCATTTT
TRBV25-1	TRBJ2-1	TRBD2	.	CASSDHVTSGTDEQFF	TGTGCCAGCAGTGACCACGTGACTAGCGGGACCGATGAGCAGTTCTTC
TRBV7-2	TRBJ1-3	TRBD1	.	CASSLPPQGYSGNTIYF	TGTGCCAGCAGCTTACCACCACAGGGGTACTCTGGAAACACCATATATTTT
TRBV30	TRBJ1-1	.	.	CAWSVAPGWAFF	TGTGCCTGGAGTGTGGCCCCAGGGTGGGCTTTCTTT
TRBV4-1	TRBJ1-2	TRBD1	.	CASSQDIQGAGYGYTF	TGCGCCAGCAGCCAAGATATACAGGGGGCTGGCTATGGCTACACCTTC
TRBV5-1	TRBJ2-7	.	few	CASSTAYEQYF	TGCGCCAGCAGCACAGCCTACGAGCAGTACTTC
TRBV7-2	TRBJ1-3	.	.	CASSGGNLFSSGNTIYF	TGTGCCAGCAGCGGGGGGAATTTATTTAGCTCTGGAAACACCATATATTTT
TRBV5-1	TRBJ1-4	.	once	CASSSGRTNEKLFF	TGCGCCAGCAGCTCAGGCCGAACTAATGAAAAACTGTTTTTT
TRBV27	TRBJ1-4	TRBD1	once	CASSPHNRGPNEKLFF	TGTGCCAGCAGTCCGCACAACAGGGGTCCCAATGAAAAACTGTTTTTT
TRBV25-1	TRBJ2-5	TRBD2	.	CASTASGGVGRETQYF	TGTGCCAGCACGGCTAGCGGGGGGGTAGGGAGAGAGACCCAGTACTTC
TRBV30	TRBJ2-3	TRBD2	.	CAWSNARTSGGAFSQDTQYF	TGTGCCTGGAGTAATGCAAGGACTAGCGGGGGGGCTTTCTCCCAAGATACGCAGTATTTT
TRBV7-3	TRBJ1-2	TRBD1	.	CASSPQGQGYGYTF	TGTGCCAGCAGCCCCCAAGGACAGGGCTATGGCTACACCTTC
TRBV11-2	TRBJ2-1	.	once	CASRLGGYNEQFF	TGTGCCAGCAGATTGGGAGGCTACAATGAGCAGTTCTTC
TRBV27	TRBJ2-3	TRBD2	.	CASSLLSASGGEQLGTDTQYF	TGTGCCAGCAGTTTATTATCGGCTAGCGGGGGGGAGCAACTAGGCACAGATACGCAGTATTTT
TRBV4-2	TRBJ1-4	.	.	CASSRILVSDEKLFF	TGTGCCAGCAGCCGCATCCTCGTTAGCGATGAAAAACTGTTTTTT
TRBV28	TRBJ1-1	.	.	CASSTTQNTEAFF	TGTGCCAGCAGTACGACACAGAACACTGAAGCTTTCTTT
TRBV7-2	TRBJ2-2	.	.	CASSKNRETGELFF	TGTGCCAGCAGCAAGAATAGAGAGACCGGGGAGCTGTTTTTT
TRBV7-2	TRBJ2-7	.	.	CASSHPGTSYEQYF	TGTGCCAGCAGCCACCCGGGGACAAGCTACGAGCAGTACTTC
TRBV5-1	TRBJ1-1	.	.	CASSWTDVNTEAFF	TGCGCCAGCAGCTGGACAGACGTGAACACTGAAGCTTTCTTT
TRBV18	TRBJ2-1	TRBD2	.	CASSPPGLAGGFVHEQFF	TGTGCCAGCTCACCACCGGGACTAGCGGGCGGATTCGTGCATGAGCAGTTCTTC
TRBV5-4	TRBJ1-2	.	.	CASSSAGLIYGYTF	TGTGCCAGCAGCTCGGCGGGGCTAATCTATGGCTACACCTTC
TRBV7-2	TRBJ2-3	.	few	CASSPDSLRTDTQYF	TGTGCCAGCAGCCCGGACTCCTTGAGGACAGATACGCAGTATTTT
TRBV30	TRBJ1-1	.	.	CAWSYGGSVNTEAFF	TGTGCCTGGAGTTACGGGGGAAGCGTGAACACTGAAGCTTTCTTT
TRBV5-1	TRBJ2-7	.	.	CASSQSNSIGYEQYF	TGCGCCAGCAGCCAATCAAATAGTATCGGCTACGAGCAGTACTTC
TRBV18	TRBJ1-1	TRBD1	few	CASSPPGQGAAFF	TGTGCCAGCTCACCCCCGGGACAGGGGGCAGCTTTCTTT
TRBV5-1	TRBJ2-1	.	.	CASVLDPDSSYNEQFF	TGCGCCAGCGTACTCGACCCGGACAGCTCCTACAATGAGCAGTTCTTC
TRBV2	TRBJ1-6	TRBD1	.	CASSEAGQPNSYNSPLHF	TGTGCCAGCAGTGAAGCGGGACAGCCCAACTCCTATAATTCACCCCTCCACTTT
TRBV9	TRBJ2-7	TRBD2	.	CASSPSPGLAGPHEQYF	TGTGCCAGCAGCCCGAGCCCAGGGCTAGCGGGTCCCCACGAGCAGTACTTC
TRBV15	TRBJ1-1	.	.	CATSRVGRGGGTEAFF	TGTGCCACCAGCAGAGTGGGTAGAGGGGGGGGCACTGAAGCTTTCTTT
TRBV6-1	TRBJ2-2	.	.	CASSEAGGWRDTGELFF	TGTGCCAGCAGTGAAGCTGGGGGGTGGAGGGACACCGGGGAGCTGTTTTTT
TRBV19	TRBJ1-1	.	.	CASSPIGEGQGTEAFF	TGTGCCAGTAGCCCTATAGGGGAGGGGCAAGGCACTGAAGCTTTCTTT
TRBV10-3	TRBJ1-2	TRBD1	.	CAIRLGQGDGYTF	TGTGCCATCAGGCTAGGACAGGGGGACGGCTACACCTTC
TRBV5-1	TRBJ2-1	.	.	CASSLDSTPAQFF	TGCGCCAGCAGCTTGGATAGCACCCCAGCGCAGTTCTTC
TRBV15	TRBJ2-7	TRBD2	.	CATSPRSGTSSHEQYF	TGTGCCACCAGCCCCCGCTCCGGGACTAGCTCCCACGAGCAGTACTTC
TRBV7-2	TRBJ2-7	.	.	CASSLSQVTGEQYF	TGTGCCAGCAGCTTGTCCCAAGTAACTGGCGAGCAGTACTTC
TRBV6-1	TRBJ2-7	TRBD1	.	CASNRDSSYEQYF	TGTGCCAGCAACCGGGACAGCTCCTACGAGCAGTACTTC
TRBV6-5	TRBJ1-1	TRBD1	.	CASRRGQGEAFF	TGTGCCAGCAGACGGGGACAGGGCGAGGCTTTCTTT
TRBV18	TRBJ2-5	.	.	CASSPLGGETQYF	TGTGCCAGCTCACCACTAGGGGGAGAGACCCAGTACTTC
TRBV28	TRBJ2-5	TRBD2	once	CASSLTRAGGPRETQYF	TGTGCCAGCAGTTTAACCCGAGCGGGAGGGCCTAGGGAGACCCAGTACTTC
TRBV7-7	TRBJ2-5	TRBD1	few	CASSEDRGETQYF	TGTGCCAGCAGCGAGGACAGGGGAGAGACCCAGTACTTC
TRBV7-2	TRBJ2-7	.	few	CASSLGSGGLSYEQYF	TGTGCCAGCAGCTTAGGAAGCGGCGGCCTCTCCTACGAGCAGTACTTC